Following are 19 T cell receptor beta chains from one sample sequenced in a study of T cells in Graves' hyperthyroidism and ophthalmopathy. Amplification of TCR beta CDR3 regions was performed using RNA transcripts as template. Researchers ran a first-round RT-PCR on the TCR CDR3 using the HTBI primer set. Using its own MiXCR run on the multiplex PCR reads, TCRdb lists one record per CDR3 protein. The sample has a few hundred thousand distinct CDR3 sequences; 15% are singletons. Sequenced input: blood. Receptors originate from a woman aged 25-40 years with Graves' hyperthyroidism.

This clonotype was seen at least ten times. The CDR3, as DNA: TGTGCCAGCAGCTTAGACGGGCTAGCATTCAATGAGCAGTTCTTC. This sequence encodes CASSLDGLAFNEQFF. The chain uses TRBV11-2 and TRBJ2-1, with a weak D call TRBD2 (5 bases). Germline values: CDR1 SGHAT, CDR2 FQNNGV. The CDR3 totals 15 residues. Trimming shortened V by 0 bases and J by 6 bases, and 12 bases separated the two germline ends.

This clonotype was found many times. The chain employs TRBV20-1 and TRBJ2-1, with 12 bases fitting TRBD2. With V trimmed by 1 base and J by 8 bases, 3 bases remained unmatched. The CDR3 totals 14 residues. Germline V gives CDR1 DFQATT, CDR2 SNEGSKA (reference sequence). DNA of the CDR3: TGCAGTGCTAGAGGGACTAGCGGGATCCATGAGCAGTTCTTC. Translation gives CSARGTSGIHEQFF.

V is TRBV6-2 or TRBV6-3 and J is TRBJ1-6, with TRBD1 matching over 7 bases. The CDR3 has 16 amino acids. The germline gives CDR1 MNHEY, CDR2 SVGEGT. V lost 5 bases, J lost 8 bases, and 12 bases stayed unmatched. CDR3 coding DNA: TGTGCCAGCAGTACGTTGGGACAGCCTCTTTATTCACCCCTCCACTTT. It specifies CASSTLGQPLYSPLHF.

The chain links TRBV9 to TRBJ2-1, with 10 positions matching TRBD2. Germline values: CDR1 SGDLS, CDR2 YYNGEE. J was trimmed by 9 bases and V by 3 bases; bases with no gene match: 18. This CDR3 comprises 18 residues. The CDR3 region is CASSAAPTPSGRASEQFF. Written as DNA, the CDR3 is TGTGCCAGCAGCGCCGCCCCCACGCCGAGCGGGAGGGCGAGTGAGCAGTTCTTC.

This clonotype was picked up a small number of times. CDR3 sequence: CASSLFSYQETQYF. The CDR3 DNA reads TGTGCCAGCAGCTTGTTCAGCTACCAAGAGACCCAGTACTTC. The chain carries TRBV5-6 and TRBJ2-5, with no clear D. This CDR3 region has 14 residues. Germline V gives CDR1 SGHDT, CDR2 YYEEEE. The ends were cut back, 1 base at V and 0 bases at J, with 7 bases in the middle.

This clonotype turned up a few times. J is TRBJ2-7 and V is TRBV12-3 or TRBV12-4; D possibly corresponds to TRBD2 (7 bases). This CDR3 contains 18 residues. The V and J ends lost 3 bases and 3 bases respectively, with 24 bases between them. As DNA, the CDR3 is TGTGCCAGCAGTTTTCCGGGGGGCGCGGGAGTCGGGCACTACGAGCAGTACTTC. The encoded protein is CASSFPGGAGVGHYEQYF.

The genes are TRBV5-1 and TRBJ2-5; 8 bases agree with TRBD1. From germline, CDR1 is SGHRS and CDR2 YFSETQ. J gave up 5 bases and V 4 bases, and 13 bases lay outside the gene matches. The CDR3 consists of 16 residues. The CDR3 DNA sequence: TGCGCCAGCAGCAACGGACAGGGATTTCTTATGGAGACCCAGTACTTC. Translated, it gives CASSNGQGFLMETQYF.

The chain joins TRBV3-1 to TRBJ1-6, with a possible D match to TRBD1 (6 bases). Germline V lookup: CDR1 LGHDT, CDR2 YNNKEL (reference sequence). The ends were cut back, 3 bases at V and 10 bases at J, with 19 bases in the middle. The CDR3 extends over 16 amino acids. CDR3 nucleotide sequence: TGTGCCAGCAGCCAGCCGGGGGCAGGAAGAGGGTCACCCCTCCACTTT. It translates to CASSQPGAGRGSPLHF.

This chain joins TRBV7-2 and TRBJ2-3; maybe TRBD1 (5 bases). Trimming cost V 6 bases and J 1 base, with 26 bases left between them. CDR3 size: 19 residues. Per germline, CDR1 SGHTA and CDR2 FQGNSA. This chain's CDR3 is CASRSPSGRPRGGTDTQYF. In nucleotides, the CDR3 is TGTGCCAGCAGATCACCCTCCGGACGACCAAGGGGTGGCACAGATACGCAGTATTTT.

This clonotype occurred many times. CDR3 DNA: TGTGCCAGCTCACCGTGGTCGGGCCGGGGAAGCACAGATACGCAGTATTTT. The encoded protein is CASSPWSGRGSTDTQYF. The genes are TRBV18 and TRBJ2-3; a possible D gene is TRBD2 (5 bases). The CDR3 loop spans 17 amino acids. Trimming shortened V by 3 bases and J by 0 bases, and 16 bases separated the two germline ends. Germline V gene data show CDR1 as KGHSH and CDR2 as LQKENI.

DNA of the CDR3: TGCAGCGTCGGACAGGGAAGCAATCAGCCCCAGCATTTT. It specifies CSVGQGSNQPQHF. The V gene is TRBV29-1, the J gene TRBJ1-5, with TRBD1 matching 8 bases. This CDR3 contains 13 residues. V lost 6 bases and J lost 1; bases outside the gene matches: 2. Germline CDR1 reads SQVTM; CDR2 reads ANQGSEA. Drawing the rest from reference TRBV29-1 and TRBJ1-5, the complete variable domain is SAVISQKPSRDICQRGTSLTIQCQVDSQVTMMFWYRQQPGQSLTLIATANQGSEATYESGFVIDKFPISRPNLTFSTLTVSNMSPEDSSIYLCSVGQGSNQPQHFGDGTRLSIL.

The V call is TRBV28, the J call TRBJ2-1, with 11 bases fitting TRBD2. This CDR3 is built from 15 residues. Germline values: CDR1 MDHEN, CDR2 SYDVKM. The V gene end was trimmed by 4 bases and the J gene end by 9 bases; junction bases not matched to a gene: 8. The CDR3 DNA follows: TGTGCCAGCAGTTCGGCACTAGCGGGAGCTCTTGAGCAGTTCTTC. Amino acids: CASSSALAGALEQFF.

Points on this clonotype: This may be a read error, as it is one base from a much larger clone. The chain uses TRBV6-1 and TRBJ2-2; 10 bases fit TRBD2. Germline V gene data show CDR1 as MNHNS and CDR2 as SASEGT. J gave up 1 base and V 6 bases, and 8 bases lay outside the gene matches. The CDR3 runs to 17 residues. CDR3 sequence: CASSPVAGGLNTGELFF. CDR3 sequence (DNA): TGTGCCAGCAGCCCAGTAGCGGGGGGCCTGAACACCGGGGAGCTGTTTTTT.

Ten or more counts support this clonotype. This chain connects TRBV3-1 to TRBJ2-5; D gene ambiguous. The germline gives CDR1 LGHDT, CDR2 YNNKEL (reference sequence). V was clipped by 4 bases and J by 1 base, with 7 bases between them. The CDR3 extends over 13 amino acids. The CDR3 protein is CASSPRGQETQYF. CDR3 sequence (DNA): TGTGCCAGCAGCCCGCGCGGCCAAGAGACCCAGTACTTC.

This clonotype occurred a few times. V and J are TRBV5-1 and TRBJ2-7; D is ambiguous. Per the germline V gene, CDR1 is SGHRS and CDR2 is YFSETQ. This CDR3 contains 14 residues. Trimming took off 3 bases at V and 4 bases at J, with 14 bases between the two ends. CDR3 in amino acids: CASSWTGTRYEQYF. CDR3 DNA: TGCGCCAGCAGCTGGACGGGCACCAGGTACGAGCAGTACTTC.

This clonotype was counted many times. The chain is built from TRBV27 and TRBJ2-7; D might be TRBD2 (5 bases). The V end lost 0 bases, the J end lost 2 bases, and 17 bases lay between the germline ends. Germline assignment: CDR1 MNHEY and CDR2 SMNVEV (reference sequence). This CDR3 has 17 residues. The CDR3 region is CASSLSSPGLGTYEQYF. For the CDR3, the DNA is TGTGCCAGCAGTTTATCATCTCCGGGGTTGGGTACCTACGAGCAGTACTTC.

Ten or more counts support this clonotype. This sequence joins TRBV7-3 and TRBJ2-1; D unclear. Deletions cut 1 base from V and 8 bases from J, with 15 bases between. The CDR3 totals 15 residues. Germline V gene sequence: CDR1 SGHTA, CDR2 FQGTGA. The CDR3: CASSLMSSRSHEQFF. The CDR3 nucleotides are TGTGCCAGCAGCTTAATGTCCTCCAGGAGCCATGAGCAGTTCTTC.

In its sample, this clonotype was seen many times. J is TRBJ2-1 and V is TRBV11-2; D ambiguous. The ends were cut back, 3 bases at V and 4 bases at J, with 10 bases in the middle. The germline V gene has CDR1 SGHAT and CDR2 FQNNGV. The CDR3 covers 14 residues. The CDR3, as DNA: TGTGCCAGCAGCTTTCGGACCGCGTACAATGAGCAGTTCTTC. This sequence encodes CASSFRTAYNEQFF.

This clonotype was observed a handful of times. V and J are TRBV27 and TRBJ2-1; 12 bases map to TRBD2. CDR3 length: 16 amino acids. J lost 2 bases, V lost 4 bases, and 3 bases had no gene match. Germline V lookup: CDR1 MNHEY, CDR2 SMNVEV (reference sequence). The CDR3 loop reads CASSSRTSGTYNEQFF. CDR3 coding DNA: TGTGCCAGCAGTTCAAGGACTAGCGGGACCTACAATGAGCAGTTCTTC.